This T cell receptor (beta chain) stems from a study of blood T cells in healthy people across ages. The CDR3 sequence is 16 residues long. Trimming removed 2 bases at V and 2 bases at J, with 15 bases between. Germline CDR1 SNHLY, CDR2 FYNNEI. Isolation yielded PBMCs, at least 7 million per sample, in every case. A J-beta primer mix and a sample-barcoded 5' primer were used in a second PCR of about 7 to 11 cycles. Unique molecular identifiers of 12 random nucleotides labeled each cDNA. Each CDR3 protein is one row after TCRdb ran MiXCR on the 5' RACE reads. The table includes around 850,000 distinct CDR3 sequences, about 37% detected once.

Sequenced sample: blood. The chain couples TRBV2 to TRBJ1-2; D might be TRBD1 (5 bases). The receptor's source is a man between 18 and 35 years old in good health. CDR3 DNA sequence: TGTGCCAGCAGTGAAAGCCCCTTTCCAGGGAACTATGGCTACACCTTC. Protein sequence: CASSESPFPGNYGYTF. Full variable domain (missing parts from reference TRBV2 and TRBJ1-2): EPEVTQTPSHQVTQMGQEVILRCVPISNHLYFYWYRQILGQKVEFLVSFYNNEISEKSEIFDDQFSVERPDGSNFTLKIRSTKLEDSAMYFCASSESPFPGNYGYTFGSGTRLTVV.